This paragraph reports one TCR beta chain. The target antigen is unknown. The CDR3 totals 15 residues. Trimming left V 0 bases short and J 4 bases short, with 11 bases between. Germline V CDR1 and CDR2: SGDLS, YYNGEE. These data originate in a study of CD8 T cells in ankylosing spondylitis. TCRdb passed the 5' RACE reads through MiXCR, listing each CDR3 protein once. The sample has 290,000 or so distinct CDR3 sequences, 20% seen once. Study results and limitations: Certain motif variants had earlier appeared in reactive arthritis synovial fluid and blood. Made up of eight or nine highly homologous variants, a TCR beta motif appeared characteristic of ankylosing spondylitis blood. Researchers report that disease-linked clones proved CD8+ and relatively rare in peripheral blood.

The clonotype comes from a female donor with ankylosing spondylitis or in good health (not recorded which). Sequenced input: blood, either unsorted or a sorted T cell fraction (not recorded which). The V call is TRBV9, the J call TRBJ2-1; D unresolved. The CDR3 is CASSVEADGYNEQFF. CDR3 nucleotide sequence: TGTGCCAGCAGCGTAGAGGCTGACGGGTACAATGAGCAGTTCTTC.